This T cell receptor (beta chain) emerged from a study of shared clonotypes between healthy human individuals. With 1 base clipped from V and 2 bases from J, the junction kept 1 base outside the gene matches. Germline CDR1 and CDR2: SGHVS and FQNEAQ. The CDR3 is 15 residues long. Naive-designated CD8 cells lacked CD45RO, were positively enriched for CCR7, and omitted terminally differentiated effector memory CD45RA+ cells. For this clone: At the DNA level, this CDR3 is encoded by other sequences in the same sample as well.

A deep-level run was used for the assay. Assay: immunoSEQ multiplex PCR; the TCRdb copy retains only in-frame clones and omits some. The repertoire holds millions of clones, with around 96% as singletons. The clonotype was recovered from a man aged 18 to 29 in good health. This chain uses TRBV7-8 with TRBJ2-1; 8 bases fit TRBD1. Sequencing was done on a sample of naive CD8+ T cells sorted from blood. CDR3 nucleotide sequence: TGTGCCAGCAGCTTAGGACAGGGGACCTACAATGAGCAGTTCTTC. This codes for CASSLGQGTYNEQFF.